The clone carrying this T cell receptor beta chain is a singleton in its sample. The antigen remains unidentified. CDR1 and CDR2 (germline): LNHDA, SQIVND (reference sequence). The CDR3 loop spans 12 amino acids. The V end was cut by 1 base, the J end by 8 bases, with 8 bases between. The entry originates in a study of shared clonotypes between healthy human individuals. Assay: immunoSEQ multiplex PCR; the TCRdb copy retains only in-frame clones and omits some. The table shows some 1 million clones, with around 76% occurring only once. Overall study results and limits: Clonotype sharing among donors, it was expected, would be affected by sequencing depth. The low donor count limited represented genetic and exposure-history diversity.

Memory CD4+ cells were the fraction left after CD45RA+ naive selection. Material for sequencing was memory CD4+ T cells sorted from blood. The subset: CD45RA-negative fraction. The chain employs TRBV19 and TRBJ1-2, with D perhaps TRBD1 (6 bases). This TCR was sampled from a man younger than 35 in good health. This chain's CDR3 is CASSIAGGGYTF. The DNA of the CDR3 is TGTGCCAGTAGTATAGCTGGGGGCGGCTACACCTTC.